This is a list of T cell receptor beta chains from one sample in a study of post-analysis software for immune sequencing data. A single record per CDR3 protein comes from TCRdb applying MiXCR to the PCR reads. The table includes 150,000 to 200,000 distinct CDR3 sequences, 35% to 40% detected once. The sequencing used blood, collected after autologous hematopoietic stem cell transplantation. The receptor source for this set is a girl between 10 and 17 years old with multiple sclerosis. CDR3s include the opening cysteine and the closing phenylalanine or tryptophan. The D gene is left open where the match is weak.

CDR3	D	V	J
CACSQDKLTGSNGYTF	TRBD1	TRBV4-2	TRBJ1-2
CASSLGRGGTEAFF	-	TRBV7-9	TRBJ1-1
CASSLMHQGAADTQYF	TRBD1	TRBV7-3	TRBJ2-3
CASSSKGTSGRPDTQYF	TRBD2	TRBV12-3/TRBV12-4	TRBJ2-5
CATGAEHPSYNEQFF	-	TRBV24-1	TRBJ2-1
CASSPLGGTEAFF	-	TRBV9	TRBJ1-1
CASSLREGGTDTQYF	-	TRBV7-8	TRBJ2-3
CASSLLLADTDTQYF	TRBD2	TRBV7-9	TRBJ2-3
CASISGTGSYNEQFF	TRBD1	TRBV2	TRBJ2-1
CASVGQGNGYTF	TRBD1	TRBV6-1	TRBJ1-2
CASSIMAGNTGELFF	-	TRBV19	TRBJ2-2
CASSLAGIAGGTIEQFF	TRBD2	TRBV12-3/TRBV12-4	TRBJ2-1
CASSYRPGKNEQFF	-	TRBV6-5	TRBJ2-1
CASSFGSGSSYEQYF	-	TRBV7-3	TRBJ2-7
CATSDPDRDYGYTF	-	TRBV24-1	TRBJ1-2
CSARVLDTGGETQYF	-	TRBV20-1	TRBJ2-5
CASSLRTGSPTGELFF	TRBD1	TRBV7-9	TRBJ2-2
CASSFLRTGNQPQHF	-	TRBV5-8	TRBJ1-5
CASSQLGEKLFF	-	TRBV4-2	TRBJ1-4
CASGVGRTSGTYNEQFF	TRBD2	TRBV9	TRBJ2-1
CASTPSGRATDTQYF	TRBD2	TRBV28	TRBJ2-3
CVTSQGQRGQETQYF	-	TRBV24-1	TRBJ2-5
CASSLGRPTEAFF	-	TRBV27	TRBJ1-1
CASSLSRTSGSNRNEQFF	TRBD2	TRBV11-3	TRBJ2-1
CATTGEGDTQYF	-	TRBV24-1	TRBJ2-3
CASSRVLAGVGYNEQFF	TRBD2	TRBV4-2	TRBJ2-1
CASSLAVLEAYPDTQYF	-	TRBV7-2	TRBJ2-3
CAWSGIVLYNEQFF	-	TRBV30	TRBJ2-1
CASSLRAGMETQYF	-	TRBV7-2	TRBJ2-5
CSAVRDRGPQPPHF	TRBD1	TRBV20-1	TRBJ1-5
CASSSWPILAGGETQYF	TRBD2	TRBV6-6	TRBJ2-5
CSAPGLAEETQYF	TRBD2	TRBV20-1	TRBJ2-5
CASTGPGRNEQFF	-	TRBV5-1	TRBJ2-1
CAWSDLTGGFDEQFF	TRBD1	TRBV30	TRBJ2-1
CASSFDSQETQYF	-	TRBV7-9	TRBJ2-5
CSAGGLTGANEQFF	TRBD1	TRBV20-1	TRBJ2-1
CSVEEGAGYEQYF	-	TRBV29-1	-
CASSDRQRGSVNTEAFF	-	TRBV6-1	TRBJ1-1
CASSEWGPVNTEAFF	-	TRBV6-1	TRBJ1-1
CASSLAGDLSHEQYF	-	TRBV5-1	TRBJ2-7
CASSYGGGQYF	TRBD2	TRBV7-2	TRBJ2-5
CASSLDGTSGETQYF	TRBD2	TRBV7-9	TRBJ2-5
CASSAGANSGANVLTF	-	TRBV5-1	TRBJ2-6
CATSRAPTSGRSFSYNEQFF	TRBD2	TRBV15	TRBJ2-1
CSAARPRDPGTEAFF	-	TRBV29-1	TRBJ1-1
CSARDRADTQYF	-	TRBV20-1	TRBJ2-3
CASRLAGGPDEQYF	TRBD2	TRBV12-3/TRBV12-4	-
CASSYRGGRNEQFF	-	TRBV28	TRBJ2-1
CASSPASGRAPDTQYF	TRBD2	TRBV5-1	TRBJ2-3
CASSLRARGEQFF	-	TRBV7-3	TRBJ2-1
CSVEGEERPSSYNEQFF	-	TRBV29-1	TRBJ2-1
CASSWTGRTEAFF	TRBD1	TRBV5-6	TRBJ1-1
CASSLTGLAGGSGLGKNIQYF	TRBD2	TRBV12-3/TRBV12-4	TRBJ2-4
CASSWSGEQYF	-	TRBV6-2/TRBV6-3	TRBJ2-7
CASSVVPSGSTGELFF	TRBD2	TRBV9	TRBJ2-2
CASSLRSGDRANTGELFF	TRBD1	TRBV7-9	TRBJ2-2
CASSSLMRGPTYEQYF	-	TRBV5-5	TRBJ2-7
CATQDRLPPYEQYF	-	TRBV6-5	TRBJ2-7
CARWDVYGYTF	-	TRBV2	TRBJ1-2